This TCR beta chain was sequenced in a study of Ad26.COV2.S vaccination and SARS-CoV-2 variants. Documented treatment: around 19 received Ad26.COV2.S at low or high dose, single or two shots; five or six received placebo; per-sample allocation not given. Samples were taken on day 63 after the first vaccine or placebo injection. Regarding the study as a whole: Spike-specific CD8+ and CD4+ T cell responses reportedly showed substantial breadth after vaccination. Analyses of TCR breadth and depth may have underestimated total T cell responses.

On this clone itself: Its antigen is not known.

The CDR3 consists of 14 residues. Germline values: CDR1 SNHLY, CDR2 FYNNEI. J lost 4 bases, V lost 7 bases, and 7 bases had no gene match. Method: immunoSEQ multiplex PCR; TCRdb's copy keeps in-frame clones and lacks some. The sample holds some 240,000 clones, around nine tenths seen once. The sequence derives from a person between 18 and 65 years old who received the Ad26.COV2.S COVID-19 vaccine or a placebo. The input for sequencing was peripheral blood, taken in a trial of Ad26.COV2.S vaccine versus placebo. The rearrangement uses TRBV2 and TRBJ2-5; 9 positions match TRBD1. The CDR3 region is CASTLGQGIETQYF. For the CDR3, the DNA is TGTGCCAGCACCCTAGGACAGGGGATAGAGACCCAGTACTTC.